The clone carrying this TCR beta chain appeared once. Its antigen is not known. The sample comes from a study of T cells in localized non-small cell lung cancer. Study-wide results and caveats: T cell clonality was highest in uninvolved adjacent lung, above tumor.

The repertoire was sequenced with immunoSEQ multiplex PCR; TCRdb's copy has only in-frame clones and lacks some. The table shows about 3,000 clones, with around 27% occurring only once. Looked up from germline, CDR1 is LNHDA and CDR2 is SQIVND (reference sequence). The CDR3 is made up of 15 amino acids. V was cut by 4 bases and J by 6 bases, with 17 bases left in between. The clonotype comes from a female donor of 60 years or more with stage I squamous cell lung carcinoma. The chain is built from TRBV19 and TRBJ2-3, with a tentative D call TRBD1 (6 bases). The material was normal lung tissue next to the tumor, obtained before any cancer treatment. The CDR3 loop is CASSNAGQIKDTQYF. CDR3 nucleotide sequence: TGTGCCAGTAGTAACGCAGGACAGATCAAGGATACGCAGTATTTT.